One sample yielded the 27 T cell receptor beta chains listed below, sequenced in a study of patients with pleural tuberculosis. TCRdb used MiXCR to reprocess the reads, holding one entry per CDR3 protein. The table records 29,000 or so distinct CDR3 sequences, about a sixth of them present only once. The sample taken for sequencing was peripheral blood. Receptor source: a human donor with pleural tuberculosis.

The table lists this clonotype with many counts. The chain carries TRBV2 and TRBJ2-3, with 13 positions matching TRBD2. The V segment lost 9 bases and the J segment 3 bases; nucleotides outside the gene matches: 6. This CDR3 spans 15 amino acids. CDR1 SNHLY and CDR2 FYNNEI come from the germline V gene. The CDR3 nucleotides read TGTGCCAGTGGGACTAGCGGGGTGGAAACAGATACGCAGTATTTT. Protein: CASGTSGVETDTQYF.

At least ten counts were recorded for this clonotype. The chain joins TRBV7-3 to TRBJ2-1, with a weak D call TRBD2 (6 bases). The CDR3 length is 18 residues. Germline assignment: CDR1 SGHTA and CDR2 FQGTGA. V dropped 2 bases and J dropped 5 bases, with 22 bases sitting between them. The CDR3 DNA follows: TGTGCCAGCAGCTTAGACGGCCTCGGGCGGGGTCCCCACAATGAGCAGTTCTTC. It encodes CASSLDGLGRGPHNEQFF. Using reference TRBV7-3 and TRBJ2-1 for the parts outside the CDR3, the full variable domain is GAGVSQTPSNKVTEKGKYVELRCDPISGHTALYWYRQSLGQGPEFLIYFQGTGAADDSGLPNDRFFAVRPEGSVSTLKIQRTERGDSAVYLCASSLDGLGRGPHNEQFFGPGTRLTVL.

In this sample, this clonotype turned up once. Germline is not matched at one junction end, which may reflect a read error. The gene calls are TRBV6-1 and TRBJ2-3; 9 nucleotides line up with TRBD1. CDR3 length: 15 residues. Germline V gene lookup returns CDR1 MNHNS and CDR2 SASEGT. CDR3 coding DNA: TGTGCCAGCAGTACCCGGACAGGGGAGACAGGTACGCAGTATTTT. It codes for CASSTRTGETGTQYF.

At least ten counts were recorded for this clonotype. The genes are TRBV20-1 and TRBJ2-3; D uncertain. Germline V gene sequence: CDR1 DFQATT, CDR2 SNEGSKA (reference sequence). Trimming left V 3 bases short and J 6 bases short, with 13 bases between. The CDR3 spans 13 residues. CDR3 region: CSARPTTGDTQYF. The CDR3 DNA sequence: TGCAGTGCTAGGCCAACAACCGGTGATACGCAGTATTTT.

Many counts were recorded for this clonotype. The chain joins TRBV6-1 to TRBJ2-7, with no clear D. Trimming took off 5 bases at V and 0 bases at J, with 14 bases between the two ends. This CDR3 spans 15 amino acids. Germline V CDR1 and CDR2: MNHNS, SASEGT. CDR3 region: CASSFRGRASYEQYF. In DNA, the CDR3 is TGTGCCAGCAGTTTTCGCGGACGGGCCTCCTACGAGCAGTACTTC.

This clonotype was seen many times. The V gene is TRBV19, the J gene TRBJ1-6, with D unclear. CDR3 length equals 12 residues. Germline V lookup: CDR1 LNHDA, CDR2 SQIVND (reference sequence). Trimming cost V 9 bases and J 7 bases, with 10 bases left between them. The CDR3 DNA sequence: TGTGCCAGCTCCCTAGGGAATTCACCCCTCCACTTT. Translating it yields CASSLGNSPLHF. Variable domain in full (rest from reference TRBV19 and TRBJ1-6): DGGITQSPKYLFRKEGQNVTLSCEQNLNHDAMYWYRQDPGQGLRLIYYSQIVNDFQKGDIAEGYSVSREKKESFPLTVTSAQKNPTAFYLCASSLGNSPLHFGNGTRLTVT.

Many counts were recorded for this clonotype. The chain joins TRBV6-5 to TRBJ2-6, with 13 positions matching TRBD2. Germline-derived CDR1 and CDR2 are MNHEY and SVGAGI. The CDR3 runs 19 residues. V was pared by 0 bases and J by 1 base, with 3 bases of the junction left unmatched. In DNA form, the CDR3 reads TGTGCCAGCAGTTACTCGGGGGGACTAGCGGGGTCTGGGGCCAACGTCCTGACTTTC. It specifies CASSYSGGLAGSGANVLTF.

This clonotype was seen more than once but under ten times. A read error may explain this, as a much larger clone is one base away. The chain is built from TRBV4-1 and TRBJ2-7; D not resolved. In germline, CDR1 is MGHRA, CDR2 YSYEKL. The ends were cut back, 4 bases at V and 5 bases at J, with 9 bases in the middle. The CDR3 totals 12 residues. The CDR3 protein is CASSLGRDEQYF. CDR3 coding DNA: TGCGCCAGCAGCCTAGGACGCGACGAGCAGTACTTC.

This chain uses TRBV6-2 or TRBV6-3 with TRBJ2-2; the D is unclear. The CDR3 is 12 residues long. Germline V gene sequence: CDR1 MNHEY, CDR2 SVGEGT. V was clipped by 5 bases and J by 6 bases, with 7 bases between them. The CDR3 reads CASSNGSGELFF. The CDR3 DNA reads TGTGCCAGCAGTAACGGTTCCGGGGAGCTGTTTTTT.

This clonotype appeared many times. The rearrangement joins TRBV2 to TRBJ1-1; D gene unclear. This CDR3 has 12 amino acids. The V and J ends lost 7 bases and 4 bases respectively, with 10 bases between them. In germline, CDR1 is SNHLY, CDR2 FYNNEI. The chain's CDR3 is CASIGLGTEAFF. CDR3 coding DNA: TGTGCCAGCATCGGCCTGGGCACTGAAGCTTTCTTT.

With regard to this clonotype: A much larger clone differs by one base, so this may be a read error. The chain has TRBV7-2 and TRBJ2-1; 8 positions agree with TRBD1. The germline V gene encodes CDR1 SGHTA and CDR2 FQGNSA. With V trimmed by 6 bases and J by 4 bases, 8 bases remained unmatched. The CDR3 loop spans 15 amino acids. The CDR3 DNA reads TGTGCCAGCAGATCAGGGGGCGCGCTTTACAATGAGCAGTTCTTC. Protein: CASRSGGALYNEQFF.

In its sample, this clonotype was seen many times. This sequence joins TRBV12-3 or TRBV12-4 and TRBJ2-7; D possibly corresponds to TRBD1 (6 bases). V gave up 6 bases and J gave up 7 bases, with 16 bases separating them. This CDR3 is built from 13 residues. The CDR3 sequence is CASSPRVGGEQYF. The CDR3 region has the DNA TGTGCCAGCAGCCCGCGGGTAGGGGGTGAGCAGTACTTC.

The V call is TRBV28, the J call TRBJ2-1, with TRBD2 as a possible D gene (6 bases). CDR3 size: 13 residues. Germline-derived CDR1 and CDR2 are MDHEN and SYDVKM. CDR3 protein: CSTTIGSYNEQFF. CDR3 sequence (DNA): TGTTCCACCACCATCGGGAGTTACAATGAGCAGTTCTTC.

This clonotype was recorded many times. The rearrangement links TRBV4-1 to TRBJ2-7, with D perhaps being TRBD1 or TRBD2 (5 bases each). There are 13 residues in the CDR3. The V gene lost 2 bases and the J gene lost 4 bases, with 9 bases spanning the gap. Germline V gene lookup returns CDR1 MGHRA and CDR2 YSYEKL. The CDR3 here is CASSQSREYEQYF. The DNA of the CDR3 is TGCGCCAGCAGCCAATCCAGGGAGTACGAGCAGTACTTC.

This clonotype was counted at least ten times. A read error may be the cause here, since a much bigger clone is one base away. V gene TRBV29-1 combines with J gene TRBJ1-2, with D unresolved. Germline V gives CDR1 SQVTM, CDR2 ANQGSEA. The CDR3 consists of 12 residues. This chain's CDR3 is CSTSRLGYGYAF. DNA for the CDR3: TGCAGCACTAGTAGGTTGGGCTATGGCTACGCCTTC.

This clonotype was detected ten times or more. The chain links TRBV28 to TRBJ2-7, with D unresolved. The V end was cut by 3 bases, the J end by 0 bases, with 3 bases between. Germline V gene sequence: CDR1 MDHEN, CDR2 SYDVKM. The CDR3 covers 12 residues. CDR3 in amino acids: CASSFVSYEQYF. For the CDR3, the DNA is TGTGCCAGCAGTTTTGTCTCCTACGAGCAGTACTTC. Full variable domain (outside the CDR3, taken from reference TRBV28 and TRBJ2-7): DVKVTQSSRYLVKRTGEKVFLECVQDMDHENMFWYRQDPGLGLRLIYFSYDVKMKEKGDIPEGYSVSREKKERFSLILESASTNQTSMYLCASSFVSYEQYFGPGTRLTVT.

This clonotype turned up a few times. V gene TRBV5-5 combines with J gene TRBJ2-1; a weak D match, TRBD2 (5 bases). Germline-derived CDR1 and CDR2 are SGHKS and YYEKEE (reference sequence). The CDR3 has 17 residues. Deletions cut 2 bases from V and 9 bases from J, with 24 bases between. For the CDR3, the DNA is TGTGCCAGCAGCTTTCGCATGGACCGGGGAGTAGGTGCTGAGCAGTTCTTC. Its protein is CASSFRMDRGVGAEQFF.

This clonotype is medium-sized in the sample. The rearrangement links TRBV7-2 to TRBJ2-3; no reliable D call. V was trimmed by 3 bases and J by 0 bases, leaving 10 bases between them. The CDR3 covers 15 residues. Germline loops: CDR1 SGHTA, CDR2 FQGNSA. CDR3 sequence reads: CASSFRRPSTDTQYF. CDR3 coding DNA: TGTGCCAGCAGCTTCCGGCGACCAAGCACAGATACGCAGTATTTT.

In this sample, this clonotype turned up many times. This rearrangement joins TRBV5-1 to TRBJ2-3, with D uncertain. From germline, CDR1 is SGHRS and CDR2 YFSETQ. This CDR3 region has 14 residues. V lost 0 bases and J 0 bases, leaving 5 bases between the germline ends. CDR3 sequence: CASSLVSSTDTQYF. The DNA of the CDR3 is TGCGCCAGCAGCTTGGTGTCCAGCACAGATACGCAGTATTTT. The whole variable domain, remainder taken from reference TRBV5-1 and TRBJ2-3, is KAGVTQTPRYLIKTRGQQVTLSCSPISGHRSVSWYQQTPGQGLQFLFEYFSETQRNKGNFPGRFSGRQFSNSRSEMNVSTLELGDSALYLCASSLVSSTDTQYFGPGTRLTVL.

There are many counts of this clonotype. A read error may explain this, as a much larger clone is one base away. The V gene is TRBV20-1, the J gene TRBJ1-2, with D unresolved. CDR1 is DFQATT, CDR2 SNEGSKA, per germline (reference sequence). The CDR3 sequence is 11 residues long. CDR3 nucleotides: TGCAGTGCTGGGGAGGACTATGGCTACGCCTTC. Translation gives CSAGEDYGYAF.

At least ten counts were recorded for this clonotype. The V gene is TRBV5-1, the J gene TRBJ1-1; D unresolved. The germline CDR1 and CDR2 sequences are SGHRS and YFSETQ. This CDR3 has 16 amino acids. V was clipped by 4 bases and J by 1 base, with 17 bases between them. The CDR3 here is CASSLRSLGGNTEAFF. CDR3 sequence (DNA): TGCGCCAGCAGCCTTAGGAGTCTTGGCGGGAACACTGAAGCTTTCTTT.

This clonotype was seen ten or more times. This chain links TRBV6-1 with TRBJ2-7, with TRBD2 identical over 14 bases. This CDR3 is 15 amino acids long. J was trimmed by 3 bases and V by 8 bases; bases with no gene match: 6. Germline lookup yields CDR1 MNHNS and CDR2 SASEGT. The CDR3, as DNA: TGTGCCAGCGGATCCGGGACTAGCGGGAGCTACGAGCAGTACTTC. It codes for CASGSGTSGSYEQYF.

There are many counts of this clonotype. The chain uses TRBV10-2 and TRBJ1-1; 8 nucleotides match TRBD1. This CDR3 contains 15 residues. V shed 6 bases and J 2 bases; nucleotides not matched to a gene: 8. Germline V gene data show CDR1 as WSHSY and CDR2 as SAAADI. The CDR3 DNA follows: TGCGCCAGCAGAAAAGGTGGGACAGGAAACACTGAAGCTTTCTTT. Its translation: CASRKGGTGNTEAFF.

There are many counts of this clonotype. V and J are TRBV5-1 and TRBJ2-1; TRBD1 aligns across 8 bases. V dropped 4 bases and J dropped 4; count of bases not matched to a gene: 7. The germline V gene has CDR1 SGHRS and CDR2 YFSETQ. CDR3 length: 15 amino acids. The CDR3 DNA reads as TGCGCCAGCAGCCCTGGACAGGGTTATTACAATGAGCAGTTCTTC. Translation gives CASSPGQGYYNEQFF.

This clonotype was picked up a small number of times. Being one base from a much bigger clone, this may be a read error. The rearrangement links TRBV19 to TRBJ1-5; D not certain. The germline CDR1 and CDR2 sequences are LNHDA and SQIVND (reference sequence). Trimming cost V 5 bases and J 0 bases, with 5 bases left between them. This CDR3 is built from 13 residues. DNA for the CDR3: TGTGCCAGTAGTGTTCCTAGCAATCAGCCCCAGCATTTT. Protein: CASSVPSNQPQHF.

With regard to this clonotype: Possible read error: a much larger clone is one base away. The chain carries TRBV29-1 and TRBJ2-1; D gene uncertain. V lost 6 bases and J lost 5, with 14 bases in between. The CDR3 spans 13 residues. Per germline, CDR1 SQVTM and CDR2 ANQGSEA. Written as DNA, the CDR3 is TGCAGCGTCAACCCAGAGGCCCACAATGAGCAGTTCTTC. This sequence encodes CSVNPEAHNEQFF.

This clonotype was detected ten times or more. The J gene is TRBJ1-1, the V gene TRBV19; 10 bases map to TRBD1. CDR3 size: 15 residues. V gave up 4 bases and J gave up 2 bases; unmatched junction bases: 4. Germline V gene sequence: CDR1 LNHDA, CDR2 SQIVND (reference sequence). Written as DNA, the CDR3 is TGTGCCAGTAGTAGACAGGGGGCGATTAACACTGAAGCTTTCTTT. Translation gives CASSRQGAINTEAFF.